These T cell receptor beta chains were read from a single sample in a study of blood T cell repertoires in COVID-19. Libraries were prepared by immunoSEQ multiplex PCR; TCRdb keeps only in-frame clonotypes and omits some of them. This table has roughly 360,000 clones, around 87% appearing once. Sequenced: PBMCs or T cells enriched from blood (not recorded which). The receptors derive from a man aged 25 to 45 who had recovered from COVID-19. Both conserved end residues are part of each CDR3. Fields, in order: clone size, D gene, V gene, J gene, CDR3 protein, CDR3 DNA. The D gene is left open where the match is weak. Clone sizes are given selectively: once, few, many, or a class where the clone is expanded.

clone size: few; D gene: .; V gene: TRBV2; J gene: TRBJ1-1; CDR3 protein: CASSVREVTEAFF; CDR3 DNA: TGTGCCAGCAGTGTCAGGGAGGTGACTGAAGCTTTCTTT
clone size: once; D gene: .; V gene: TRBV21-1; J gene: TRBJ1-2; CDR3 protein: CASSKASGSGYGYTF; CDR3 DNA: TGTGCCAGCAGCAAAGCGTCAGGGTCAGGCTATGGCTACACCTTC
clone size: .; D gene: TRBD1; V gene: TRBV5-1; J gene: TRBJ1-2; CDR3 protein: CASSLEGQGANGYTF; CDR3 DNA: TGCGCCAGCAGCCTGGAGGGACAGGGGGCAAATGGCTACACCTTC
clone size: .; D gene: .; V gene: TRBV16; J gene: TRBJ1-5; CDR3 protein: CASSQGQGGNQPQHF; CDR3 DNA: TGTGCCAGCAGCCAAGGACAAGGCGGCAATCAGCCCCAGCATTTT
clone size: .; D gene: TRBD1; V gene: TRBV7-2; J gene: TRBJ1-2; CDR3 protein: CASSFTRQGGYGYTF; CDR3 DNA: TGTGCCAGCAGCTTTACGAGACAGGGGGGATATGGCTACACCTTC
clone size: .; D gene: TRBD1; V gene: TRBV3-1/TRBV3-2; J gene: TRBJ1-2; CDR3 protein: CASSQDSTGSGGYTF; CDR3 DNA: TGTGCCAGCAGCCAAGATTCGACAGGGTCGGGAGGCTACACCTTC
clone size: .; D gene: TRBD1; V gene: TRBV11-2; J gene: TRBJ1-5; CDR3 protein: CASSPGQRYQPQHF; CDR3 DNA: TGTGCCAGCAGCCCGGGACAGAGGTATCAGCCCCAGCATTTT
clone size: few; D gene: .; V gene: TRBV11-2; J gene: TRBJ1-3; CDR3 protein: CASSPQGQGNTIYF; CDR3 DNA: TGTGCCAGCAGCCCACAGGGTCAGGGAAACACCATATATTTT
clone size: .; D gene: .; V gene: TRBV20-1; J gene: TRBJ2-7; CDR3 protein: CSASGYSYEQYF; CDR3 DNA: TGCAGTGCTAGTGGCTACTCGTACGAGCAGTACTTC
clone size: .; D gene: TRBD2; V gene: TRBV3-1/TRBV3-2; J gene: TRBJ2-7; CDR3 protein: CASSLGLENYEQYF; CDR3 DNA: TGTGCCAGCAGCCTGGGACTAGAAAACTACGAGCAGTACTTC
clone size: .; D gene: TRBD2; V gene: TRBV6-5; J gene: TRBJ2-1; CDR3 protein: CASAGGGSYNEQFF; CDR3 DNA: TGTGCCAGCGCAGGCGGGGGCTCCTACAATGAGCAGTTCTTC
clone size: .; D gene: .; V gene: TRBV9; J gene: TRBJ1-2; CDR3 protein: CASTLDGLYGYTF; CDR3 DNA: TGTGCCAGCACCCTCGATGGGCTGTATGGCTACACCTTC
clone size: once; D gene: .; V gene: TRBV18; J gene: TRBJ1-4; CDR3 protein: CASSPGRVWEKLFF; CDR3 DNA: TGTGCCAGCTCACCCGGCAGGGTATGGGAAAAACTGTTTTTT
clone size: few; D gene: TRBD1; V gene: TRBV25-1; J gene: TRBJ1-2; CDR3 protein: CASSDDRDDGYTF; CDR3 DNA: TGTGCCAGCAGTGACGACAGGGACGATGGCTACACCTTC
clone size: .; D gene: .; V gene: TRBV5-6; J gene: TRBJ1-2; CDR3 protein: CASSLGLGANYGYTF; CDR3 DNA: TGTGCCAGCAGCTTGGGTTTGGGGGCGAACTATGGCTACACCTTC
clone size: .; D gene: .; V gene: TRBV11-2; J gene: TRBJ1-1; CDR3 protein: CASSPGWRLNTEAFF; CDR3 DNA: TGTGCCAGCAGCCCCGGGTGGCGGTTGAACACTGAAGCTTTCTTT
clone size: .; D gene: TRBD2; V gene: TRBV3-1/TRBV3-2; J gene: TRBJ2-3; CDR3 protein: CASSPPSGGAGTQYF; CDR3 DNA: TGTGCCAGCAGCCCCCCCAGCGGGGGGGCCGGTACGCAGTATTTT
clone size: .; D gene: TRBD1; V gene: TRBV5-4; J gene: TRBJ2-6; CDR3 protein: CASSGTAVSGANVLTF; CDR3 DNA: TGTGCCAGCAGCGGGACAGCGGTCTCTGGGGCCAACGTCCTGACTTTC
clone size: .; D gene: .; V gene: TRBV6-5; J gene: TRBJ1-4; CDR3 protein: CASSTSEDRWEKLFF; CDR3 DNA: .
clone size: .; D gene: .; V gene: TRBV5-1; J gene: TRBJ1-6; CDR3 protein: CASSLGQSQNSPLHF; CDR3 DNA: TGCGCCAGCAGCTTGGGACAGAGCCAGAATTCACCCCTCCACTTT
clone size: .; D gene: TRBD1; V gene: TRBV2; J gene: TRBJ1-1; CDR3 protein: CATPGQGIFEAFF; CDR3 DNA: TGTGCCACCCCGGGACAGGGGATTTTTGAAGCTTTCTTT
clone size: .; D gene: .; V gene: TRBV6-5; J gene: TRBJ1-2; CDR3 protein: CASRRGDPYQGYTF; CDR3 DNA: TGTGCCAGCAGGCGGGGGGATCCCTACCAGGGCTACACCTTC
clone size: .; D gene: .; V gene: TRBV15; J gene: TRBJ2-1; CDR3 protein: CATSRGGLGYNEQFF; CDR3 DNA: TGTGCCACCAGCAGAGGTGGCCTAGGCTACAATGAGCAGTTCTTC
clone size: .; D gene: .; V gene: TRBV2; J gene: TRBJ1-2; CDR3 protein: CASSTDSGVYGYTF; CDR3 DNA: TGTGCCAGCAGTACAGACAGTGGAGTTTATGGCTACACCTTC
clone size: .; D gene: TRBD1; V gene: TRBV5-4; J gene: TRBJ1-1; CDR3 protein: CASSFGQGIFRDTEAFF; CDR3 DNA: TGTGCCAGCAGCTTCGGACAGGGGATTTTTCGGGACACTGAAGCTTTCTTT
clone size: .; D gene: .; V gene: TRBV9; J gene: TRBJ2-3; CDR3 protein: CASSVRTGWDTQYF; CDR3 DNA: TGTGCCAGCAGCGTACGTACGGGGTGGGATACGCAGTATTTT
clone size: .; D gene: TRBD1; V gene: TRBV7-8; J gene: TRBJ2-5; CDR3 protein: CASGDRPETQYF; CDR3 DNA: TGTGCCAGCGGGGACAGGCCCGAGACCCAGTACTTC
clone size: .; D gene: .; V gene: TRBV6-5; J gene: TRBJ1-1; CDR3 protein: CASSKMPPDRAAFF; CDR3 DNA: TGTGCCAGCAGCAAGATGCCTCCCGACAGAGCGGCTTTCTTT
clone size: .; D gene: .; V gene: TRBV29-1; J gene: TRBJ2-1; CDR3 protein: CSAVADEQFF; CDR3 DNA: TGCAGCGCTGTAGCGGACGAGCAGTTCTTC
clone size: .; D gene: .; V gene: TRBV3-1/TRBV3-2; J gene: TRBJ1-2; CDR3 protein: CASSQDPGIYGYTF; CDR3 DNA: TGTGCCAGCAGCCAAGATCCCGGGATCTATGGCTACACCTTC
clone size: .; D gene: .; V gene: TRBV27; J gene: TRBJ1-1; CDR3 protein: CASTPRGITEAFF; CDR3 DNA: TGTGCCAGCACTCCACGGGGGATAACTGAAGCTTTCTTT
clone size: .; D gene: TRBD1; V gene: TRBV6-5; J gene: TRBJ1-3; CDR3 protein: CASIRGPQPGNTIYF; CDR3 DNA: TGTGCCAGCATCAGGGGGCCCCAGCCTGGAAACACCATATATTTT
clone size: .; D gene: .; V gene: TRBV9; J gene: TRBJ1-3; CDR3 protein: CASSVGVGNTIYF; CDR3 DNA: TGTGCCAGCAGCGTAGGAGTTGGAAACACCATATATTTT
clone size: .; D gene: TRBD1; V gene: TRBV28; J gene: TRBJ1-3; CDR3 protein: CASRPGTVSGNTIYF; CDR3 DNA: TGTGCCAGCAGACCTGGGACAGTTTCTGGAAACACCATATATTTT
clone size: once; D gene: TRBD1; V gene: TRBV13; J gene: TRBJ1-2; CDR3 protein: CASSAGTDSNYGYTF; CDR3 DNA: TGTGCCAGCAGCGCGGGGACAGACTCGAACTATGGCTACACCTTC
clone size: .; D gene: .; V gene: TRBV20-1; J gene: TRBJ2-3; CDR3 protein: CSASGGADTQYF; CDR3 DNA: TGCAGTGCTAGTGGTGGAGCAGATACGCAGTATTTT
clone size: once; D gene: TRBD1; V gene: TRBV7-9; J gene: TRBJ2-3; CDR3 protein: CASSPRGHGTDTQYF; CDR3 DNA: TGTGCCAGCAGCCCCAGGGGGCATGGCACAGATACGCAGTATTTT
clone size: .; D gene: .; V gene: TRBV30; J gene: TRBJ1-1; CDR3 protein: CAWSASGLRREAEAFF; CDR3 DNA: TGTGCCTGGAGTGCCTCGGGACTCCGGAGAGAGGCGGAAGCTTTCTTT
clone size: .; D gene: .; V gene: TRBV4-1; J gene: TRBJ1-1; CDR3 protein: CASSPTAGRTEAFF; CDR3 DNA: TGCGCCAGCAGCCCAACGGCAGGCCGAACCGAAGCTTTCTTT
clone size: .; D gene: .; V gene: TRBV29-1; J gene: TRBJ1-1; CDR3 protein: CSWRRSNTEAFF; CDR3 DNA: TGCAGCTGGCGGAGGTCGAACACTGAAGCTTTCTTT
clone size: .; D gene: .; V gene: TRBV6-5; J gene: TRBJ2-1; CDR3 protein: CASSQTKNEQFF; CDR3 DNA: TGTGCCAGCAGTCAAACAAAGAATGAGCAGTTCTTC
clone size: few; D gene: .; V gene: TRBV7-8; J gene: TRBJ1-5; CDR3 protein: CASSLGALQPQHF; CDR3 DNA: TGTGCCAGCAGCTTAGGGGCTCTTCAGCCCCAGCATTTT
clone size: .; D gene: TRBD1; V gene: TRBV4-3; J gene: TRBJ1-5; CDR3 protein: CASSQDLVGQGNQPQHF; CDR3 DNA: TGCGCCAGCAGCCAAGATCTGGTCGGACAGGGGAATCAGCCCCAGCATTTT
clone size: once; D gene: .; V gene: TRBV3-1/TRBV3-2; J gene: TRBJ1-1; CDR3 protein: CASRLSRDSGGAFF; CDR3 DNA: TGTGCCAGCAGGCTTAGTCGGGACTCAGGTGGAGCTTTCTTT
clone size: .; D gene: .; V gene: TRBV6-1; J gene: TRBJ1-4; CDR3 protein: CASSDITGNEKLFF; CDR3 DNA: TGTGCCAGCAGTGACATAACCGGGAATGAAAAACTGTTTTTT
clone size: .; D gene: TRBD1; V gene: TRBV13; J gene: TRBJ2-1; CDR3 protein: CASSLDRGSYNEQFF; CDR3 DNA: TGTGCCAGCAGCTTAGACAGGGGGTCCTACAATGAGCAGTTCTTC
clone size: .; D gene: TRBD1; V gene: TRBV7-8; J gene: TRBJ1-6; CDR3 protein: CASSPRDRGYNSPLHF; CDR3 DNA: TGTGCCAGCAGCCCTCGGGACAGGGGGTACAATTCACCCCTCCACTTT
clone size: .; D gene: TRBD1; V gene: TRBV27; J gene: TRBJ2-5; CDR3 protein: CASSSHGTGVKETQYF; CDR3 DNA: TGTGCCAGCAGTTCTCATGGTACAGGGGTTAAAGAGACCCAGTACTTC
clone size: .; D gene: .; V gene: TRBV7-2; J gene: TRBJ2-3; CDR3 protein: CASSSLAADTQYF; CDR3 DNA: TGTGCCAGCAGTTCCCTCGCAGCAGATACGCAGTATTTT
clone size: .; D gene: .; V gene: TRBV6-5; J gene: TRBJ2-7; CDR3 protein: CASYSPLGALGEQYF; CDR3 DNA: TGTGCCAGTTATTCCCCTTTAGGGGCATTGGGCGAGCAGTACTTC